One sample yielded the 30 T cell receptor beta chains listed below, sequenced in a study of blood T cell repertoires in COVID-19. Profiled with immunoSEQ multiplex PCR; TCRdb holds only in-frame clones, not every one. The table shows about 76,000 clones, with about 86% occurring only once. Specimen: peripheral blood. All receptors derive from a human donor in a cohort sampled during active COVID-19.

The gene calls are TRBV6-2 or TRBV6-3 and TRBJ2-7; 9 nucleotides agree with TRBD1. V was clipped by 5 bases and J by 3 bases; unmatched bases: 8. The CDR3 covers 15 residues. The V gene's germline CDR1 is MNHEY and CDR2 SVGEGT. The CDR3 loop reads CASSPLRDRVYEQYF. The DNA for the CDR3 is TGTGCCAGCAGTCCCCTCCGGGACAGGGTCTACGAGCAGTACTTC.

The chain combines TRBV2 with TRBJ2-7, with 9 nucleotides matching TRBD1. Looked up from germline, CDR1 is SNHLY and CDR2 is FYNNEI. The CDR3 sequence is 16 residues long. The trim removed 7 bases at V and 4 bases at J, leaving 14 bases unmatched. This chain's CDR3 is CASNRVGQGFRYEQYF. The DNA of the CDR3 is TGTGCCAGCAACCGCGTGGGACAGGGTTTTAGGTACGAGCAGTACTTC.

The chain carries TRBV7-3 and TRBJ1-1; TRBD1 agrees at 11 bases. J was trimmed by 6 bases and V by 4 bases; bases with no gene match: 10. CDR3 length: 16 amino acids. CDR1 and CDR2 from the germline V gene are SGHTA and FQGTGA. CDR3 sequence: CASSSRTGGVGAEAFF. In DNA, the CDR3 is TGTGCCAGCAGCTCCAGGACAGGGGGCGTTGGCGCTGAAGCTTTCTTT.

The genes are TRBV10-3 and TRBJ1-2; 10 bases map to TRBD1. J gave up 5 bases and V 3 bases, and 6 bases lay outside the gene matches. This CDR3 has 15 residues. Germline assignment: CDR1 ENHRY and CDR2 SYGVKD. CDR3 sequence (DNA): TGTGCCATCAGTGACGAAGGGACAGGGGAGTATGGCTACACCTTC. This gives the protein CAISDEGTGEYGYTF.

The J gene is TRBJ1-2, the V gene TRBV7-3; 7 bases fit TRBD1. This CDR3 spans 16 amino acids. J lost 4 bases, V lost 0 bases, and 8 bases had no gene match. Germline V CDR1 and CDR2: SGHTA, FQGTGA. The CDR3 DNA reads as TGTGCCAGCAGCTTAACGGGGCAGGGGGACAGCTATGGCTACACCTTC. Protein product: CASSLTGQGDSYGYTF.

The chain is built from TRBV18 and TRBJ1-2, with a tentative D call TRBD1 (6 bases). Deletions cut 1 base from V and 2 bases from J, with 11 bases between. CDR3 length equals 15 residues. The germline CDR1 and CDR2 sequences are KGHSH and LQKENI. The chain's CDR3 is CASSPQGGPNYGYTF. The CDR3 nucleotides read TGTGCCAGCTCACCACAGGGGGGGCCAAACTATGGCTACACCTTC.

This sequence joins TRBV19 and TRBJ2-2, with 10 bases fitting TRBD1. Trimming cost V 9 bases and J 4 bases; bases outside gene matches: 8. This CDR3 has 15 amino acids. Per the germline V gene, CDR1 is LNHDA and CDR2 is SQIVND (reference sequence). CDR3: CASIPGQGGTGELFF. The CDR3 DNA is TGTGCCAGCATTCCCGGACAGGGGGGCACCGGGGAGCTGTTTTTT.

This clone was seen a single time. The J gene is TRBJ2-1, the V gene TRBV4-1; TRBD1 matches 11 bases. Germline V gene lookup returns CDR1 MGHRA and CDR2 YSYEKL. Trimming at V came to 7 bases and at J to 7 bases, leaving 12 bases not matched to a gene. This CDR3 contains 16 residues. In DNA, the CDR3 is TGCGCCAGCACCCGGAGGCGGGGACAGGGGGTTAATGAGCAGTTCTTC. It translates to CASTRRRGQGVNEQFF.

The chain is built from TRBV29-1 and TRBJ1-5; D is unresolved. Germline V gene data show CDR1 as SQVTM and CDR2 as ANQGSEA. Trimming took off 4 bases at V and 5 bases at J, with 12 bases between the two ends. The CDR3 is 13 amino acids. The CDR3: CSVVEQWDQPQHF. CDR3 nucleotides: TGCAGCGTTGTAGAACAGTGGGATCAGCCCCAGCATTTT.

The rearrangement links TRBV29-1 to TRBJ1-2; tentatively, D is TRBD1 (5 bases). The V and J ends lost 6 bases and 4 bases respectively, with 12 bases between them. The CDR3 consists of 12 residues. Germline V gene data show CDR1 as SQVTM and CDR2 as ANQGSEA. This chain's CDR3 is CSVEGPFYGYTF. The CDR3 region has the DNA TGCAGCGTGGAGGGACCCTTCTATGGCTACACCTTC.

J is TRBJ2-2 and V is TRBV18; D not resolved. The CDR3 consists of 17 residues. The germline CDR1 and CDR2 sequences are KGHSH and LQKENI. Trimming took off 2 bases at V and 0 bases at J, with 13 bases between the two ends. DNA for the CDR3: TGTGCCAGCTCACCAGCCACAGTTTACGCGAACACCGGGGAGCTGTTTTTT. It translates to CASSPATVYANTGELFF.

This chain connects TRBV10-1 to TRBJ2-1, with 13 bases matching TRBD2. V lost 5 bases to trimming and J lost 10 bases; unmatched junction nucleotides: 8. CDR3 length equals 15 residues. Germline-derived CDR1 and CDR2 are WNHNN and SYGVQD (reference sequence). In DNA form, the CDR3 reads TGCGCCAGCAGTCCCGGGACTAGCGGGACCTCGGAGCAGTTCTTC. As protein: CASSPGTSGTSEQFF.

The chain carries TRBV5-1 and TRBJ2-1; TRBD1 might be the D (6 bases). Germline V CDR1 and CDR2: SGHRS, YFSETQ. V dropped 6 bases and J dropped 7 bases, with 11 bases sitting between them. This CDR3 is 12 amino acids long. Written as DNA, the CDR3 is TGCGCCAGCACCCGCCAGGGGAATGAGCAGTTCTTC. The encoded protein is CASTRQGNEQFF.

The rearrangement joins TRBV11-1 to TRBJ1-1, with D uncertain. Germline-derived CDR1 and CDR2 are SGHAT and FQDESV (reference sequence). CDR3 length: 14 amino acids. V lost 0 bases and J lost 5, with 10 bases in between. The CDR3 DNA sequence: TGTGCCAGCAGCTTAGCGGCCCGTAAAACTGAAGCTTTCTTT. Translating it yields CASSLAARKTEAFF.

The gene calls are TRBV19 and TRBJ1-2; D remains ambiguous. V dropped 5 bases and J dropped 0 bases, with 10 bases sitting between them. This CDR3 is built from 14 residues. Looked up from germline, CDR1 is LNHDA and CDR2 is SQIVND (reference sequence). As DNA, the CDR3 is TGTGCCAGTAGTCCCCAGGTGACTAACTATGGCTACACCTTC. The encoded protein is CASSPQVTNYGYTF. Using reference TRBV19 and TRBJ1-2 for the parts outside the CDR3, the full variable domain is DGGITQSPKYLFRKEGQNVTLSCEQNLNHDAMYWYRQDPGQGLRLIYYSQIVNDFQKGDIAEGYSVSREKKESFPLTVTSAQKNPTAFYLCASSPQVTNYGYTFGSGTRLTVV.

CDR3 amino acids: CASSESPRAGDTYEQYF. As DNA, the CDR3 is TGTGCCAGCAGTGAATCCCCCCGCGCAGGTGATACCTACGAGCAGTACTTC. This chain uses TRBV6-1 with TRBJ2-7, with D uncertain. The V and J ends lost 2 bases and 2 bases respectively, with 19 bases between them. CDR3 length: 17 amino acids. CDR1 and CDR2 (germline): MNHNS, SASEGT.

V is TRBV6-6 and J is TRBJ2-5, with D perhaps TRBD1 (7 bases). Germline-derived CDR1 and CDR2 are MNHNY and SVGAGI (reference sequence). The CDR3 is 11 residues long. Deletions cut 11 bases from V and 4 bases from J, with 11 bases between. In nucleotides, the CDR3 is TGTGCCGGAGGGACAGTAGAGACCCAGTACTTC. As protein: CAGGTVETQYF.

The chain links TRBV6-5 to TRBJ1-2; a weak D match, TRBD1 (5 bases). This CDR3 is 15 amino acids long. The germline V gene has CDR1 MNHEY and CDR2 SVGAGI. Trimming stripped 7 bases from V and 4 bases from J, with 19 bases between. The CDR3 DNA sequence: TGTGCCAGCAACCGAGCAGGGCATGATGGCTATGGCTACACCTTC. Translating it yields CASNRAGHDGYGYTF.

V and J are TRBV19 and TRBJ1-1, with unresolved D. Trimming removed 3 bases from V and 4 bases from J, with 6 bases in between. Germline V gene lookup returns CDR1 LNHDA and CDR2 SQIVND (reference sequence). This CDR3 comprises 12 residues. In DNA form, the CDR3 reads TGTGCCAGTAGTATCGGTGTCACTGAAGCTTTCTTT. Protein: CASSIGVTEAFF. The variable domain in full, with the rest retrieved from reference TRBV19 and TRBJ1-1, is DGGITQSPKYLFRKEGQNVTLSCEQNLNHDAMYWYRQDPGQGLRLIYYSQIVNDFQKGDIAEGYSVSREKKESFPLTVTSAQKNPTAFYLCASSIGVTEAFFGQGTRLTVV.

The chain uses TRBV10-3 and TRBJ1-1; D is perhaps TRBD1 (5 bases). The V end was cut by 3 bases, the J end by 6 bases, with 17 bases between. Germline V CDR1 and CDR2: ENHRY, SYGVKD. This CDR3 comprises 15 residues. CDR3 DNA sequence: TGTGCCATCAGTGATTCGTTGGTCCAGGGCTCTGAAGCTTTCTTT. This codes for CAISDSLVQGSEAFF.

This chain joins TRBV10-3 and TRBJ1-1; TRBD1 aligns across 8 bases. Losses at the gene ends were 0 bases for V and 3 bases for J; bases not matched to a gene: 6. CDR3 length: 16 amino acids. Germline V lookup: CDR1 ENHRY, CDR2 SYGVKD. CDR3 coding DNA: TGTGCCATCAGTGAGTCAGGTGGACAGGGCTACACTGAAGCTTTCTTT. Protein sequence: CAISESGGQGYTEAFF.

The rearrangement joins TRBV11-2 to TRBJ2-1, with D possibly being TRBD1 (6 bases). Germline-derived CDR1 and CDR2 are SGHAT and FQNNGV. The CDR3 length is 16 residues. Trimming removed 1 base from V and 2 bases from J, with 12 bases in between. CDR3 sequence reads: CASSLVGGITYNEQFF. The CDR3, as DNA: TGTGCCAGCAGCTTAGTAGGGGGAATCACCTACAATGAGCAGTTCTTC.

The rearrangement uses TRBV4-2 and TRBJ1-2; no reliable D call. CDR3 size: 16 residues. Germline CDR1 is LGHNA and CDR2 is YNFKEQ. V dropped 0 bases and J dropped 0 bases, with 11 bases sitting between them. The CDR3 loop reads CASSQDLTASNYGYTF. DNA of the CDR3: TGTGCCAGCAGCCAAGATCTAACAGCCTCTAACTATGGCTACACCTTC.

J is TRBJ1-1 and V is TRBV6-2 or TRBV6-3, with a weak D call TRBD1 (5 bases). Trimming took 4 bases from V and 10 from J, leaving 16 bases between them. There are 13 residues in the CDR3. The germline V gene has CDR1 MNHEY and CDR2 SVGEGT. DNA for the CDR3: TGTGCCAGCAGTTGGGCAGGGCCGTTGGGAGCTTTCTTT. As protein: CASSWAGPLGAFF.

The J gene is TRBJ1-5, the V gene TRBV10-3; TRBD1 matches at 7 bases. Germline assignment: CDR1 ENHRY and CDR2 SYGVKD. The CDR3 spans 16 residues. V lost 0 bases, J lost 3 bases, and 5 bases stayed unmatched. In DNA form, the CDR3 reads TGTGCCATCAGTGAGTCAGGGGGCGCGTACAATCAGCCCCAGCATTTT. Its protein is CAISESGGAYNQPQHF.

The chain uses TRBV13 and TRBJ2-3, with 9 nucleotides matching TRBD1. The V and J ends lost 0 bases and 5 bases, in that order; junction bases with no gene match: 0. The CDR3 sequence is 14 residues long. CDR1 and CDR2 (germline): PRHDT, FYEKMQ (reference sequence). The CDR3 loop is CASSLGTGGDTQYF. The CDR3, as DNA: TGTGCCAGCAGCTTAGGGACAGGGGGAGATACGCAGTATTTT.

In this sample, this clone turned up once. The chain combines TRBV24-1 with TRBJ2-1; 7 positions match TRBD1. The germline gives CDR1 KGHDR, CDR2 SFDVKD. J gave up 8 bases and V 3 bases, and 12 bases lay outside the gene matches. This CDR3 spans 16 amino acids. The CDR3 sequence is CATSDAHRGASDEQFF. The CDR3 nucleotides read TGTGCCACCAGTGATGCCCACAGGGGTGCTTCCGATGAGCAGTTCTTC.

The chain combines TRBV5-3 with TRBJ2-4, with D possibly being TRBD1 (5 bases). TRBV5-3 is marked as an open reading frame, function uncertain. The CDR3 has 15 amino acids. V was shortened by 4 bases and J by 3 bases, with 14 bases between the two germline ends. The CDR3 loop reads CARSTSRVVKNIQYF. For the CDR3, the DNA is TGTGCCAGAAGCACCTCCAGGGTAGTCAAAAACATTCAGTACTTC.

V is TRBV18 and J is TRBJ1-2; D gene ambiguous. Trimming stripped 0 bases from V and 3 bases from J, with 14 bases between. CDR1 is KGHSH and CDR2 is LQKENI in the germline V gene. CDR3 length: 16 residues. The CDR3 loop is CASSPPNYGADYGYTF. The CDR3 DNA reads as TGTGCCAGCTCACCACCGAATTATGGTGCGGACTATGGCTACACCTTC.

The chain links TRBV5-6 to TRBJ1-5; D perhaps matches TRBD1 (5 bases). Trimming took off 1 base at V and 3 bases at J, with 8 bases between the two ends. CDR1 is SGHDT and CDR2 is YYEEEE in the germline V gene. This CDR3 comprises 14 residues. The CDR3 here is CASSLPGYNQPQHF. In DNA, the CDR3 is TGTGCCAGCAGCTTGCCAGGGTACAATCAGCCCCAGCATTTT.